The 8 T cell receptor beta chains given below trace back to one sample, sequenced in a study of T cell responses to AZD1222 COVID-19 vaccine. Profiled with immunoSEQ multiplex PCR; TCRdb holds only in-frame clones, not every one. The sample contains roughly 190,000 clones, approximately 91% of which appear only once. Sequences were derived from peripheral blood, sampled on day 0 of AZD1222 vaccination. Receptors were obtained from an adult in good health.

The chain has TRBV10-2 and TRBJ2-7; D possibly corresponds to TRBD1 (5 bases). The germline CDR1 and CDR2 sequences are WSHSY and SAAADI. Trimming pared 7 bases from V and 0 bases from J, leaving 13 bases between. CDR3 length: 14 amino acids. CDR3 loop: CASTSREFSYEQYF. The CDR3 nucleotides are TGCGCCAGCACGAGCAGGGAATTCTCCTACGAGCAGTACTTC.

The gene calls are TRBV9 and TRBJ2-1; 7 bases agree with TRBD2. CDR1 is SGDLS, CDR2 YYNGEE, per germline. This CDR3 spans 11 amino acids. CDR3 bases: TGTGTCCTAGCGGACCTACGCGTGCAGTTCTTC. Translated, it gives CVLADLRVQFF.

The gene calls are TRBV7-2 and TRBJ2-5, with 8 bases that match TRBD1. The CDR3 consists of 17 residues. V lost 4 bases to trimming and J lost 7 bases; unmatched junction nucleotides: 17. Germline values: CDR1 SGHTA, CDR2 FQGNSA. CDR3: CASSYGQGRIGYVTQYF. The CDR3 DNA sequence: TGTGCCAGCAGCTATGGACAGGGTCGGATTGGGTACGTGACCCAGTACTTC.

The gene calls are TRBV5-6 and TRBJ2-7; 8 bases match TRBD1. V lost 3 bases to trimming and J lost 3 bases; unmatched junction nucleotides: 2. From germline, CDR1 is SGHDT and CDR2 YYEEEE. The CDR3 runs 13 residues. CDR3 sequence (DNA): TGTGCCAGCAGCTCAGGACAGGGCTACGAGCAGTACTTC. This sequence encodes CASSSGQGYEQYF.

The V gene is TRBV19, the J gene TRBJ1-2; D perhaps matches TRBD1 (6 bases). This CDR3 is built from 17 residues. Per the germline V gene, CDR1 is LNHDA and CDR2 is SQIVND (reference sequence). V gave up 4 bases and J gave up 3 bases, with 21 bases separating them. The CDR3 here is CASSSGQGPKSDYGYTF. The CDR3 region has the DNA TGTGCCAGTAGTAGTGGCCAGGGGCCGAAGTCTGACTATGGCTACACCTTC. Filled out from reference TRBV19 and TRBJ1-2, the complete variable domain reads DGGITQSPKYLFRKEGQNVTLSCEQNLNHDAMYWYRQDPGQGLRLIYYSQIVNDFQKGDIAEGYSVSREKKESFPLTVTSAQKNPTAFYLCASSSGQGPKSDYGYTFGSGTRLTVV.

The V call is TRBV10-3, the J call TRBJ1-1; D ambiguous. CDR3 length equals 11 residues. In germline, CDR1 is ENHRY, CDR2 SYGVKD. V lost 6 bases and J 3 bases, leaving 5 bases between the germline ends. The CDR3 is CAIRMDTEAFF. The CDR3 DNA reads as TGTGCCATCAGAATGGACACTGAAGCTTTCTTT.

The chain joins TRBV11-2 to TRBJ2-7; 8 bases line up with TRBD1. Germline-derived CDR1 and CDR2 are SGHAT and FQNNGV. CDR3 length: 17 amino acids. J lost 1 base, V lost 1 base, and 9 bases had no gene match. The CDR3 spells CASSLASGGHLSYEQYF. In DNA, the CDR3 is TGTGCCAGCAGCTTAGCGTCAGGGGGCCATTTATCCTACGAGCAGTACTTC.

The chain joins TRBV28 to TRBJ2-6, with D perhaps TRBD1 (6 bases). The CDR3 is made up of 15 amino acids. V was trimmed by 5 bases and J by 0 bases, leaving 8 bases between them. Germline V gives CDR1 MDHEN, CDR2 SYDVKM. This CDR3 is CASSDRNSGANVLTF. In nucleotides, the CDR3 is TGTGCCAGCAGTGACAGGAACTCTGGGGCCAACGTCCTGACTTTC.